A selection of T cell receptor beta chains follows, all from one sample in a study of human T cells and chemical hapten exposure. TCRdb reanalysed the RACE reads using MiXCR and keeps one entry per CDR3 protein. The table has tens of thousands of distinct CDR3 sequences, about 15% seen once; the top ten hold more than 3.5%. Sample: whole blood, taken in connection with sensitization to the hapten diphenylcyclopropenone (DPC). These receptors all stem from a woman aged 50 to 65 with alopecia areata. Some clones in this sample may be carry-over from other donors' samples. The CDR3 runs from the conserved cysteine through the conserved F or W. Each record gives: J gene, clone size, D gene, V gene, CDR3 DNA, CDR3 protein. A D gene is named only where the DNA matches it firmly. Part of the rows lack a size; the others show once, few, many or a class for expanded clones.

j_gene: TRBJ2-1
abundance: -
d_gene: -
v_gene: TRBV6-1
CDR3nt: TGTGCCAGCAGTGAACAGGGATCCTACAATGAGCAGTTCTTC
CDR3aa: CASSEQGSYNEQFF

j_gene: TRBJ2-5
abundance: -
d_gene: -
v_gene: TRBV5-1
CDR3nt: TGCGCCAGCAGCCTGCGGGACAGACAAGAGACCCAGTACTTC
CDR3aa: CASSLRDRQETQYF

j_gene: TRBJ2-3
abundance: -
d_gene: TRBD1
v_gene: TRBV7-9
CDR3nt: TGTGCCACAACGAGGGGACAGAAACCCTCCACAGATACGCAGTATTTT
CDR3aa: CATTRGQKPSTDTQYF

j_gene: TRBJ2-1
abundance: few
d_gene: TRBD2
v_gene: TRBV6-1
CDR3nt: TGTGCCAGCACCCAGGGACTAGCTTCTTCCGATGAGCAGTTCTTC
CDR3aa: CASTQGLASSDEQFF

j_gene: TRBJ1-1
abundance: -
d_gene: -
v_gene: TRBV11-3
CDR3nt: TGTGCCAGCAGCTACTCTGGGCAGATGAACACTGAAGCTTTCTTT
CDR3aa: CASSYSGQMNTEAFF

j_gene: TRBJ2-2
abundance: many
d_gene: TRBD2
v_gene: TRBV12-3/TRBV12-4
CDR3nt: TGTGCCAGCAGCCTACTAGCGGGATACACCGGGGAGCTGTTTTTT
CDR3aa: CASSLLAGYTGELFF

j_gene: TRBJ1-2
abundance: few
d_gene: -
v_gene: TRBV28
CDR3nt: TGTGCCAGCAGAGGGGGGCCCTATGGCTACACCTTC
CDR3aa: CASRGGPYGYTF

j_gene: TRBJ2-1
abundance: -
d_gene: -
v_gene: TRBV7-6
CDR3nt: TGTGCCAGCAGCTTAGCGTCCAGGGCGGGTGAGCAGTTCTTC
CDR3aa: CASSLASRAGEQFF

j_gene: TRBJ2-7
abundance: -
d_gene: TRBD2
v_gene: TRBV4-1
CDR3nt: TGCGCCAGCAGCCAAGTGACTAGCGGGAGGAACGAGCAGTACTTC
CDR3aa: CASSQVTSGRNEQYF

j_gene: TRBJ2-1
abundance: -
d_gene: -
v_gene: TRBV19
CDR3nt: TGTGCCAGTAGTCCCTTGATCGCCTCCTACAATGAGCAGTTCTTC
CDR3aa: CASSPLIASYNEQFF

j_gene: TRBJ1-1
abundance: -
d_gene: TRBD1
v_gene: TRBV30
CDR3nt: TGTGCCTGGGGATACGACAGGGCAACTGAAGCTTTCTTT
CDR3aa: CAWGYDRATEAFF

j_gene: TRBJ2-7
abundance: few
d_gene: -
v_gene: TRBV20-1
CDR3nt: TGCAGTGCCAAACCGGGGGGCGCGGGGTACGAGCAGTACTTC
CDR3aa: CSAKPGGAGYEQYF

j_gene: TRBJ1-4
abundance: few
d_gene: -
v_gene: TRBV6-1
CDR3nt: TGTGCCAGCAGTGAAGAGGACAGCCAAGGGAGACTGTTTTTT
CDR3aa: CASSEEDSQGRLFF

j_gene: TRBJ2-7
abundance: -
d_gene: TRBD1
v_gene: TRBV29-1
CDR3nt: TGCAGCGTCGCGGGACAGGGACCCTACGAGCAGTACTTC
CDR3aa: CSVAGQGPYEQYF

j_gene: TRBJ2-1
abundance: many
d_gene: -
v_gene: TRBV19
CDR3nt: TGTGCCAGTACCCCACGTAACTCCTACAATGAGCAGTTCTTC
CDR3aa: CASTPRNSYNEQFF

j_gene: TRBJ2-7
abundance: -
d_gene: -
v_gene: TRBV7-2
CDR3nt: TGTGCCAGCAGCTCGGACCTCTACGAGCAGTACTTC
CDR3aa: CASSSDLYEQYF

j_gene: TRBJ2-3
abundance: many
d_gene: -
v_gene: TRBV11-2
CDR3nt: TGTGCCAGCAGCTTAGACACAGATACGCAGTATTTT
CDR3aa: CASSLDTDTQYF

j_gene: TRBJ2-1
abundance: few
d_gene: TRBD2
v_gene: TRBV5-1
CDR3nt: TGCGCCAGCTATCCAGCGGGAGGATCTGAGCAGTTCTTC
CDR3aa: CASYPAGGSEQFF

j_gene: TRBJ2-6
abundance: few
d_gene: TRBD2
v_gene: TRBV7-2
CDR3nt: TGTGCCAGCATCAACCAACCGGGACTAGCGGGAGAGCCTGTAACCAACGTCCTGACTTTC
CDR3aa: CASINQPGLAGEPVTNVLTF

j_gene: TRBJ2-3
abundance: -
d_gene: TRBD1
v_gene: TRBV6-1
CDR3nt: TGTGCCAGCAGTGAAGCCCGGACAGGGGGGACAGATACGCAGTATTTT
CDR3aa: CASSEARTGGTDTQYF

j_gene: TRBJ2-3
abundance: -
d_gene: TRBD2
v_gene: TRBV29-1
CDR3nt: TGCAGCGTCGAAACTAGCGGGAGAGGGTTTACGCAGTATTTT
CDR3aa: CSVETSGRGFTQYF

j_gene: TRBJ1-2
abundance: few
d_gene: -
v_gene: TRBV2
CDR3nt: TGTGCCAGCAGTGAGCAGGCCTATGGCTACACCTTC
CDR3aa: CASSEQAYGYTF

j_gene: TRBJ1-5
abundance: -
d_gene: -
v_gene: TRBV5-1
CDR3nt: TGCGCCAGCAGCCCCGTACCCTCCCCGAATCAGCCCCAGCATTTT
CDR3aa: CASSPVPSPNQPQHF

j_gene: TRBJ1-1
abundance: -
d_gene: TRBD1
v_gene: TRBV6-5
CDR3nt: TGTGCCAGCAGTTTCGGGACAGGGAACACTGAAGCTTTCTTT
CDR3aa: CASSFGTGNTEAFF

j_gene: TRBJ1-1
abundance: few
d_gene: -
v_gene: TRBV7-2
CDR3nt: TGTGCCAGCAGCTCCCAATTTATAAGGGACACTGAAGCTTTCTTT
CDR3aa: CASSSQFIRDTEAFF

j_gene: TRBJ2-7
abundance: few
d_gene: -
v_gene: TRBV28
CDR3nt: TGTGCCAGCAGTTTTTTTTCCCTTAGTGACGAGCAGTACTTC
CDR3aa: CASSFFSLSDEQYF

j_gene: TRBJ2-1
abundance: -
d_gene: TRBD2
v_gene: TRBV7-9
CDR3nt: TGTGCCAGCAGTTCCCTGACTAGCGCCCGGGAGCAGTTCTTC
CDR3aa: CASSSLTSAREQFF

j_gene: TRBJ1-6
abundance: few
d_gene: -
v_gene: TRBV20-1
CDR3nt: TGCAGTGCTAGAGCTCAGGGAAATTCACCCCTCCACTTT
CDR3aa: CSARAQGNSPLHF